This T cell receptor (beta chain) was obtained from a study of T cells in Graves' hyperthyroidism and ophthalmopathy. Study at large: Before treatment of any kind, peripheral blood was taken at initial diagnosis. The study's findings and limits: A model of 13 V-J pairs discriminated ophthalmopathy from stable hyperthyroidism.

Worth noting for this clonotype: Its antigen is still unknown.

V lost 2 bases and J 3 bases, leaving 11 bases between the germline ends. This CDR3 is 14 amino acids long. The germline CDR1 and CDR2 sequences are LNHNV and YYDKDF (reference sequence). The CDR3 regions of TCR beta were amplified from RNA transcripts. Researchers ran a first-round RT-PCR on the TCR CDR3 using the HTBI primer set. TCRdb passed the multiplex PCR reads through MiXCR, listing each CDR3 protein once. The repertoire has around 490,000 distinct CDR3 sequences, 15% to 20% of them found once; the top ten carry 40% to 50%. The study excluded patients with uncontrolled infection, other autoimmune disease, pregnancy or lactation. Extraction of PBMCs used roughly 9.3 ml of fresh peripheral blood.

The chain links TRBV15 to TRBJ2-7, with D perhaps matching TRBD1 (7 bases). The origin of this receptor is a man in his forties or fifties with Graves' ophthalmopathy. The specimen was blood. CDR3 sequence reads: CATSRPGGHYEQYF. Written as DNA, the CDR3 is TGTGCCACCAGCAGACCAGGGGGGCACTACGAGCAGTACTTC.